This T cell receptor beta chain was sequenced in a study of OX40 agonist ivuxolimab in advanced cancers. About the study: Ivuxolimab, an antibody that agonizes OX40 (CD134), was administered to the patients. Patient treatment consisted of intravenous ivuxolimab administration every 2 weeks at 0.01 to 10 mg/kg. General study results and limits: Individuals who were partial responders at 0.1-3.0 mg/kg had clonal expansion that ranked among the lowest.

Method: immunoSEQ multiplex PCR; TCRdb's copy keeps in-frame clones and lacks some. The sample yields approximately 79,000 clones, 94% seen once. Details on this clone: The antigen is undetermined.

The CDR3 length is 12 residues. The germline V and J ends were trimmed by 5 bases and 5 bases, with 11 bases remaining between them. Germline V gene data show CDR1 as SGHKS and CDR2 as YYEKEE (reference sequence). The J gene is TRBJ2-7, the V gene TRBV5-5; D is uncertain. The material was CD4+ or CD8+ T cells sorted from blood, obtained in a trial of the OX40 agonist ivuxolimab. The origin of this receptor is an adult with an advanced solid tumor such as melanoma, head and neck, liver or kidney cancer. CDR3 sequence reads: CASRDGFDEQYF. Here the CDR3 DNA reads TGTGCCAGCAGGGACGGGTTCGACGAGCAGTACTTC.